The 10 T cell receptor beta chains reported below all come from one sample, sequenced in a study of blood T cell repertoires in COVID-19. Clones were sequenced by immunoSEQ multiplex PCR, and TCRdb holds only the in-frame ones, with some missing. The profile shows tens of thousands of clones, 65% to 75% of them singletons. Sample: peripheral blood. All receptors derive from a woman of 80 years or more with acute or convalescent COVID-19.

The chain combines TRBV6-4 with TRBJ1-2; 7 bases fit TRBD1. V lost 6 bases to trimming and J lost 7 bases; unmatched junction nucleotides: 11. The germline gives CDR1 MRHNA, CDR2 SNTAGT. The CDR3 covers 14 residues. The CDR3 DNA reads as TGTGCCAGCAGGCCCGACAGGGAAGGAGGTGGCTACACCTTC. Translation gives CASRPDREGGGYTF.

This rearrangement joins TRBV28 to TRBJ1-1; 7 nucleotides agree with TRBD1. With V trimmed by 4 bases and J by 8 bases, 7 bases remained unmatched. This CDR3 has 13 amino acids. The V gene's germline CDR1 is MDHEN and CDR2 SYDVKM. In nucleotides, the CDR3 is TGTGCCAGCAGTTGGGGCGACAGGGAGGAAGCTTTCTTT. Translating it yields CASSWGDREEAFF.

This clone was counted once. V and J are TRBV6-4 and TRBJ2-6; possibly TRBD2 for D (5 bases). CDR3 length: 15 amino acids. The V end was cut by 5 bases, the J end by 4 bases, with 12 bases between. Germline V lookup: CDR1 MRHNA, CDR2 SNTAGT. The CDR3 region is CASSPQLAGANVLTF. The CDR3 nucleotides read TGTGCCAGCAGTCCTCAGCTAGCCGGGGCCAACGTCCTGACTTTC.

The gene calls are TRBV5-1 and TRBJ1-4, with 10 bases lining up with TRBD1. V lost 3 bases to trimming and J lost 8 bases; unmatched junction nucleotides: 10. CDR3 length: 16 amino acids. In germline, CDR1 is SGHRS, CDR2 YFSETQ. The CDR3 nucleotides are TGCGCCAGCAGCTCCCTCGGGACAGGGGTCGGCGAAAAACTGTTTTTT. As protein: CASSSLGTGVGEKLFF.

This chain joins TRBV6-5 and TRBJ2-7, with 7 positions matching TRBD1. V shed 6 bases, J shed 0 bases, and the junction held 8 bases outside the gene matches. The CDR3 contains 15 residues. Germline CDR1 is MNHEY and CDR2 is SVGAGI. CDR3 nucleotide sequence: TGTGCCAGCAGACGCCGTACAGGGGCCTCCTACGAGCAGTACTTC. Protein product: CASRRRTGASYEQYF.

The J gene is TRBJ1-2, the V gene TRBV6-1, with 8 bases aligning to TRBD1. V trimming: 2 bases; J trimming: 2 bases; junction bases outside the gene matches: 1. The CDR3 has 14 residues. CDR1 is MNHNS, CDR2 SASEGT, per germline. The CDR3 DNA reads as TGTGCCAGCAGTGAATACAGGGGGAACTATGGCTACACCTTC. It is translated as CASSEYRGNYGYTF.

This rearrangement joins TRBV12-3 or TRBV12-4 to TRBJ1-1, with TRBD1 matching 9 bases. This CDR3 region has 13 residues. Unmatched junction bases numbered 1, after V lost 4 bases and J lost 4 bases. CDR3 nucleotide sequence: TGTGCCAGCAGTTCGACAGGGGGCACTGAAGCTTTCTTT. Protein: CASSSTGGTEAFF.

V and J are TRBV6-5 and TRBJ2-7, with D perhaps matching TRBD2 (6 bases). Germline V gene data show CDR1 as MNHEY and CDR2 as SVGAGI. The CDR3 covers 15 residues. Trimming stripped 0 bases from V and 7 bases from J, with 16 bases between. CDR3: CASSYSNYGGREQYF. In nucleotides, the CDR3 is TGTGCCAGCAGTTACTCGAATTACGGGGGTAGGGAGCAGTACTTC.

The chain recombines TRBV19 with TRBJ1-1; no firm D call. CDR3 length: 16 residues. The germline V gene encodes CDR1 LNHDA and CDR2 SQIVND (reference sequence). With 1 base removed from V and 4 bases from J, the gap between germline ends came to 16 bases. CDR3 in DNA: TGTGCCAGTAGTATAGGGGGAGGCGTTGTCGGCACTGAAGCTTTCTTT. Translated, it gives CASSIGGGVVGTEAFF. Drawing the rest from reference TRBV19 and TRBJ1-1, the complete variable domain is DGGITQSPKYLFRKEGQNVTLSCEQNLNHDAMYWYRQDPGQGLRLIYYSQIVNDFQKGDIAEGYSVSREKKESFPLTVTSAQKNPTAFYLCASSIGGGVVGTEAFFGQGTRLTVV.

This chain connects TRBV11-3 to TRBJ1-2; 9 nucleotides agree with TRBD1. J was trimmed by 5 bases and V by 1 base; bases with no gene match: 5. The germline V gene encodes CDR1 SGHNT and CDR2 YENEEA. The CDR3 is 15 amino acids. DNA of the CDR3: TGTGCCAGCAGCTTAGCCTCGGGACAGGGATATGGCTACACCTTC. Translating gives CASSLASGQGYGYTF. The whole variable domain, remainder taken from reference TRBV11-3 and TRBJ1-2, is EAGVVQSPRYKIIEKKQPVAFWCNPISGHNTLYWYLQNLGQGPELLIRYENEEAVDDSQLPKDRFSAERLKGVDSTLKIQPAELGDSAVYLCASSLASGQGYGYTFGSGTRLTVV.